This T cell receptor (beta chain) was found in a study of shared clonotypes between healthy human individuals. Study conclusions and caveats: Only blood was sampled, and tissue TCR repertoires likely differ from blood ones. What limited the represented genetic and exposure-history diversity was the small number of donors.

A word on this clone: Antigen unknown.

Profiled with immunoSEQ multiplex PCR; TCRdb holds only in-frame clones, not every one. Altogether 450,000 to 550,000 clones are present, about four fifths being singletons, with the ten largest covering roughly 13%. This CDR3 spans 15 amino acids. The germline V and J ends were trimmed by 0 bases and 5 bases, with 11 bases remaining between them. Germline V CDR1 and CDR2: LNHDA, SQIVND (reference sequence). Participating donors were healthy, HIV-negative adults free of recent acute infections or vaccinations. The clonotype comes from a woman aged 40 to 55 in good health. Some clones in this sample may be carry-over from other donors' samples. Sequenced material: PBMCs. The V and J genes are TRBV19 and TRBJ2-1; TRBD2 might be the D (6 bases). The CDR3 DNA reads TGTGCCAGTAGTATAGACCGGAGGGTGGACAATGAGCAGTTCTTC. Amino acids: CASSIDRRVDNEQFF.